What follows are 15 T cell receptor beta chains derived from one specimen sequenced in a study of regulatory T cells in long-lasting Graves disease. The time point is: newly diagnosed GD, antithyroid drugs for less than 3 months. The TCR library was prepared using RNA isolated from PBMCs. Construction of the TCR beta libraries employed iRepertoire HTBI primers in conjunction with Arm-PCR of CDR3 regions. TCRdb redid the calling of the multiplex PCR reads with MiXCR, one entry per CDR3 protein. The sample contains roughly 610,000 distinct CDR3 sequences, about 16% of which appear only once. The sample was also linked to a second study, of T cells in Graves' hyperthyroidism and ophthalmopathy.

Sequencing used peripheral blood mononuclear cells (PBMCs), obtained at new diagnosis, from a patient treated with antithyroid drugs. Receptors were obtained from a man in his late teens or twenties with Graves disease.

This clonotype has ten or more counts. The chain employs TRBV28 and TRBJ2-2; D unclear. Trimming took off 6 bases at V and 2 bases at J, with 7 bases between the two ends. CDR3 length: 13 amino acids. The V gene's germline CDR1 is MDHEN and CDR2 SYDVKM. CDR3 coding DNA: TGTGCCAGCAGCCTGAAAAACACCGGGGAGCTGTTTTTT. Its protein is CASSLKNTGELFF.

The chain employs TRBV9 and TRBJ1-1; TRBD1 matches at 7 bases. V shed 3 bases and J 5 bases; nucleotides not matched to a gene: 7. This CDR3 region has 14 residues. Germline-derived CDR1 and CDR2 are SGDLS and YYNGEE. The DNA for the CDR3 is TGTGCCAGCAGCGGACAGGTCAGGGGGACTGAAGCTTTCTTT. Translated, it gives CASSGQVRGTEAFF.

In its sample, this clonotype was seen a few times. The rearrangement joins TRBV9 to TRBJ2-1, with TRBD2 matching 8 bases. Germline V lookup: CDR1 SGDLS, CDR2 YYNGEE. This CDR3 has 17 amino acids. V lost 3 bases, J lost 2 bases, and 10 bases stayed unmatched. The CDR3, as DNA: TGTGCCAGCAGCGCCGGGGGGGGTAGCGGAACCTACAATGAGCAGTTCTTC. It translates to CASSAGGGSGTYNEQFF.

This clonotype was detected ten times or more. The gene calls are TRBV28 and TRBJ1-1; D is unclear. Germline V CDR1 and CDR2: MDHEN, SYDVKM. CDR3 size: 11 residues. The V and J ends lost 6 bases and 3 bases respectively, with 5 bases between them. For the CDR3, the DNA is TGTGCCAGCAGACGCTACACTGAAGCTTTCTTT. It yields the protein CASRRYTEAFF.

V usage is TRBV5-1 and J usage is TRBJ2-3; 7 bases fit TRBD2. The CDR3 covers 18 residues. Germline V gene lookup returns CDR1 SGHRS and CDR2 YFSETQ. J was trimmed by 1 base and V by 3 bases; bases with no gene match: 14. CDR3 DNA sequence: TGCGCCAGCAGCTGGGGGGGAACAGGAATTAGGCGCACAGATACGCAGTATTTT. Encoded protein: CASSWGGTGIRRTDTQYF.

This chain connects TRBV12-3 or TRBV12-4 to TRBJ2-3, with 10 bases fitting TRBD1. V gave up 6 bases and J gave up 7 bases; unmatched junction bases: 7. This CDR3 comprises 14 residues. The CDR3 sequence is CASSKDRGRHTQYF. CDR3 in DNA: TGTGCCAGCAGCAAAGACAGGGGGCGGCATACGCAGTATTTT.

Note on this clonotype: A much larger clone sits a single nucleotide away, making a read error possible. V and J are TRBV27 and TRBJ2-5, with D maybe TRBD2 (5 bases). This CDR3 has 14 residues. In germline, CDR1 is MNHEY, CDR2 SMNVEV (reference sequence). For the CDR3, the DNA is TGTGCCAGCAGTTTATGGGCCAGTGGGGAGACCCAGTGCTTC. This gives the protein CASSLWASGETQCF.

The chain joins TRBV7-2 to TRBJ1-5, with a tentative D call TRBD1 (5 bases). CDR1 and CDR2 from the germline V gene are SGHTA and FQGNSA. This CDR3 contains 16 residues. The V end lost 0 bases, the J end lost 6 bases, and 15 bases lay between the germline ends. Written as DNA, the CDR3 is TGTGCCAGCAGCTTAGCCCCCACAGGTCGCACTCAGCCCCAGCATTTT. Protein product: CASSLAPTGRTQPQHF. Full variable domain (remainder filled in from reference TRBV7-2 and TRBJ1-5): GAGVSQSPSNKVTEKGKDVELRCDPISGHTALYWYRQSLGQGLEFLIYFQGNSAPDKSGLPSDRFSAERTGGSVSTLTIQRTQQEDSAVYLCASSLAPTGRTQPQHFGDGTRLSIL.

In this sample, this clonotype turned up many times. The chain uses TRBV12-3 or TRBV12-4 and TRBJ1-2; TRBD1 agrees at 10 bases. J lost 8 bases, V lost 7 bases, and 10 bases had no gene match. The CDR3 extends over 14 amino acids. The CDR3 reads CASNYRQGAKGYTF. Written as DNA, the CDR3 is TGTGCCAGCAACTATAGACAGGGGGCAAAGGGCTACACCTTC.

The sample holds many counts of this clonotype. This chain connects TRBV28 to TRBJ1-1, with D possibly TRBD1 on 6 matching bases. Trimming removed 1 base at V and 5 bases at J, with 11 bases between. In germline, CDR1 is MDHEN, CDR2 SYDVKM. The CDR3 covers 14 residues. DNA for the CDR3: TGTGCCAGCAGTTTATACAGGGTAGAGACTGAAGCTTTCTTT. Translated, it gives CASSLYRVETEAFF.

The chain recombines TRBV20-1 with TRBJ1-1, with D tentatively TRBD1 (5 bases). The CDR3 runs 12 residues. The germline V gene encodes CDR1 DFQATT and CDR2 SNEGSKA (reference sequence). Trimming shortened V by 4 bases and J by 7 bases, and 13 bases separated the two germline ends. For the CDR3, the DNA is TGCAGTGCTATCAAAGGGACCGGTGAAGCTTTCTTT. Its protein product is CSAIKGTGEAFF.

The V and J genes are TRBV11-3 and TRBJ2-1; D tentatively fits TRBD1 or TRBD2 (7 bases each). There are 14 residues in the CDR3. CDR1 is SGHNT and CDR2 is YENEEA in the germline V gene. Trimming left V 7 bases short and J 8 bases short, with 18 bases between. The CDR3 sequence is CASNYQGEGDEQFF. The CDR3 DNA follows: TGTGCCAGCAACTATCAGGGGGAGGGCGATGAGCAGTTCTTC.

A remark on this clonotype: One junction end does not reproduce the germline sequence, and a read error may be involved. J is TRBJ1-4 and V is TRBV7-9; the D is unclear. The CDR3 loop spans 13 amino acids. Germline assignment: CDR1 SEHNR and CDR2 FQNEAQ (reference sequence). CDR3 protein: CASSLTPNKKLFF. CDR3 DNA: TGTGCCAGCAGCTTGACCCCTAATAAAAAACTGTTTTTT.

In its sample, this clonotype was seen many times. This chain connects TRBV11-2 to TRBJ2-1, with 8 bases aligning to TRBD2. V lost 3 bases to trimming and J lost 1 base; unmatched junction nucleotides: 8. Germline V CDR1 and CDR2: SGHAT, FQNNGV. This CDR3 has 17 residues. CDR3 sequence: CASSFKPGLDSYNEQFF. CDR3 sequence (DNA): TGTGCCAGCAGCTTTAAACCGGGACTAGATTCCTACAATGAGCAGTTCTTC.

This clonotype has a count of ten or more. The CDR3 protein is CAITSAVTSAGELFF. CDR3 in DNA: TGTGCCATCACGTCCGCCGTGACTAGTGCCGGGGAGCTGTTTTTT. The chain joins TRBV10-3 to TRBJ2-2, with a possible D match to TRBD2 (6 bases). The V and J ends lost 7 bases and 6 bases respectively, with 18 bases between them. Germline V gene sequence: CDR1 ENHRY, CDR2 SYGVKD. The CDR3 is made up of 15 amino acids.